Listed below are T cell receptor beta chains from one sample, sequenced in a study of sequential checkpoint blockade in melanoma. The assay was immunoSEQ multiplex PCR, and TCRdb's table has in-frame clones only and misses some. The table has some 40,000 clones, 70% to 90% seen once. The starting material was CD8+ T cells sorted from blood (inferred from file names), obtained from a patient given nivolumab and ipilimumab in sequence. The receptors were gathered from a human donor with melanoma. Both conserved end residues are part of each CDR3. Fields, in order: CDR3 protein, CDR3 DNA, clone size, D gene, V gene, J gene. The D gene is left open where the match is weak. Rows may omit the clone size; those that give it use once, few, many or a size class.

CASSVGGGRDYTF	TGTGCCAGCAGCGTAGGAGGCGGACGGGACTACACCTTC	NA	NA	TRBV9	TRBJ1-2
CASTLTPEGALYNEQFF	TGTGCCAGCACTTTGACCCCTGAGGGGGCTCTCTACAATGAGCAGTTCTTC	NA	TRBD1	TRBV27	TRBJ2-1
CASSWTSGRIDTQYF	TGTGCCAGCAGCTGGACTAGCGGGAGGATAGATACGCAGTATTTT	NA	TRBD2	TRBV28	TRBJ2-3
CASSPTSTGDYGYTF	TGTGCCAGCAGCCCTACGAGCACAGGCGACTATGGCTACACCTTC	NA	NA	TRBV27	TRBJ1-2
CATSREGEGRGETEAFF	TGTGCCACCAGCAGAGAGGGGGAGGGCAGGGGAGAGACTGAAGCTTTCTTT	NA	NA	TRBV15	TRBJ1-1
CASSELVSYEQYF	TGTGCCAGCAGCGAACTGGTTTCCTACGAGCAGTACTTC	NA	NA	TRBV7-9	TRBJ2-7
CSVVQGNEQFF	TGCAGCGTTGTTCAGGGCAATGAGCAGTTCTTC	NA	NA	TRBV29-1	TRBJ2-1
CASSIASRGMNTIYF	TGTGCCAGTAGTATAGCCTCGCGGGGAATGAACACCATATATTTT	NA	NA	TRBV19	TRBJ1-3
CASSQVGGFGGYEQYF	TGTGCCAGCAGCCAAGTGGGTGGCTTCGGGGGGTACGAGCAGTACTTC	NA	TRBD2	TRBV14	TRBJ2-7
CAISEAGQFNEQFF	TGTGCCATCAGTGAGGCGGGACAGTTCAATGAGCAGTTCTTC	NA	NA	TRBV10-3	TRBJ2-1
CASSQVAEYNEQFF	TGCGCCAGCAGCCAAGTAGCAGAGTACAATGAGCAGTTCTTC	NA	NA	TRBV4-1	TRBJ2-1
CASSQGGISGISSYEQYF	TGTGCCAGCAGCCAAGGAGGGATTAGCGGGATCAGCTCCTACGAGCAGTACTTC	NA	TRBD2	TRBV7-9	TRBJ2-7
CASSLAYTGQTEAFF	TGCGCCAGCAGCTTGGCTTATACAGGGCAAACTGAAGCTTTCTTT	NA	NA	TRBV5-1	TRBJ1-1
CASRTASYEQYF	TGTGCCAGCAGAACAGCCTCCTACGAGCAGTACTTC	NA	NA	TRBV28	TRBJ2-7
CASSVASAPNEQFF	TGTGCCAGCAGCGTAGCGTCAGCGCCCAATGAGCAGTTCTTC	NA	NA	TRBV9	TRBJ2-1
CATSGVAGVASEQYF	TGCGCCACTTCCGGGGTAGCGGGAGTAGCTAGCGAGCAGTACTTC	NA	TRBD2	TRBV10-2	TRBJ2-7
CASSVESGVDTQYF	TGTGCCAGCAGCGTAGAGTCAGGGGTAGATACGCAGTATTTT	NA	NA	TRBV9	TRBJ2-3
CASSLAAVQKQFF	TGTGCCAGCAGCTTGGCCGCGGTCCAGAAGCAGTTCTTC	few	NA	TRBV5-6	TRBJ2-1
CASSYSGGLETQYF	TGTGCCAGCAGTTACTCAGGAGGGTTAGAGACCCAGTACTTC	NA	NA	TRBV6-5	TRBJ2-5
CASSQSFGVRAYNEQFF	TGTGCCAGCAGCCAATCCTTCGGGGTGAGGGCCTACAATGAGCAGTTCTTC	NA	NA	TRBV14	TRBJ2-1
CASSVTGSYEQYF	TGTGCCAGCAGTGTAACAGGGTCCTACGAGCAGTACTTC	NA	NA	TRBV6-1	TRBJ2-7
CASSSILAAYNEQFF	TGTGCCAGCAGTTCTATCCTAGCGGCCTACAATGAGCAGTTCTTC	NA	TRBD2	TRBV27	TRBJ2-1
CASSLYRGTREQYF	TGTGCCAGCAGCCTGTACAGGGGGACTCGAGAGCAGTACTTC	NA	TRBD1	TRBV7-9	TRBJ2-7
CASSLGPGYGELFF	TGTGCCAGCAGCCTTGGGCCGGGGTACGGGGAGCTGTTTTTT	NA	NA	TRBV11-2	TRBJ2-2
CASSLVASSGTTGELFF	TGTGCCAGCAGCTTAGTAGCCTCTAGCGGAACCACCGGGGAGCTGTTTTTT	NA	TRBD2	TRBV7-2	TRBJ2-2
CAWATYSNQPQHF	TGTGCCTGGGCGACTTATAGCAATCAGCCCCAGCATTTT	NA	NA	TRBV30	TRBJ1-5
CASSSFEGGNQPQHF	TGTGCCAGCAGTAGCTTTGAGGGAGGCAATCAGCCCCAGCATTTT	NA	NA	TRBV6-5	TRBJ1-5
CASSQLMMRGKSDTQYF	TGTGCCAGCAGCCAACTCATGATGCGGGGCAAGTCAGATACGCAGTATTTT	NA	NA	TRBV13	TRBJ2-3
CASSVVGSSYEQYF	TGTGCCAGCAGCGTAGTGGGGAGCTCCTACGAGCAGTACTTC	NA	NA	TRBV9	TRBJ2-7
CASSVQGYEQFF	TGTGCCAGCAGCGTACAGGGGTATGAGCAGTTCTTC	once	NA	TRBV9	TRBJ2-1
CASSWGQGKLYNEQFF	TGTGCCAGCAGCTGGGGACAGGGCAAACTTTACAATGAGCAGTTCTTC	once	TRBD1	TRBV7-3	TRBJ2-1
CASSIENYSNQPQHF	TGTGCCAGTAGTATAGAAAACTATAGCAATCAGCCCCAGCATTTT	NA	NA	TRBV19	TRBJ1-5
CASSITSGSAREQFF	TGTGCCAGCAGTATCACTAGCGGGAGTGCGCGGGAGCAGTTCTTC	NA	TRBD2	TRBV27	TRBJ2-1
CASSWGGRDQPQHF	TGCGCCAGCAGCTGGGGCGGCAGGGATCAGCCCCAGCATTTT	NA	NA	TRBV5-1	TRBJ1-5
CASSLISDGFEQFF	TGTGCCAGCAGCTTAATATCTGACGGGTTTGAGCAGTTCTTC	NA	NA	TRBV7-3	TRBJ2-1
CASSLSLAGDTGELFF	TGTGCCAGCAGCTTGTCTCTAGCGGGAGATACCGGGGAGCTGTTTTTT	NA	TRBD2	TRBV4-2	TRBJ2-2
CASSLTPSNQPQHF	TGTGCCAGCAGCTTGACACCTTCCAATCAGCCCCAGCATTTT	NA	NA	TRBV7-6	TRBJ1-5
CASSFEYRGDYGYTF	TGTGCCAGCAGTTTCGAGTACAGGGGTGACTATGGCTACACCTTC	NA	TRBD1	TRBV28	TRBJ1-2
CASRRLAALNTGELFF	TGTGCCAGCAGGAGGCTAGCGGCTCTGAACACCGGGGAGCTGTTTTTT	NA	TRBD2	TRBV19	TRBJ2-2
CASSSGQGGGYGYTF	TGTGCCAGCAGCTCGGGACAGGGGGGAGGCTATGGCTACACCTTC	NA	TRBD1	TRBV7-9	TRBJ1-2
CASSLAGGPYNEQFF	TGTGCCAGCAGTTTAGCGGGAGGTCCCTACAATGAGCAGTTCTTC	NA	TRBD2	TRBV6-1	TRBJ2-1
CASSLGPGQLNIQYF	TGTGCCAGCAGCTTAGGGCCGGGACAGTTAAACATTCAGTACTTC	NA	TRBD1	TRBV7-9	TRBJ2-4
CAIASIGRGGENTEAFF	TGTGCCATCGCATCGATCGGACGGGGCGGGGAGAACACTGAAGCTTTCTTT	NA	NA	TRBV10-3	TRBJ1-1
CASRALTGGGQPQHF	TGTGCCAGCAGGGCCCTCACAGGGGGCGGACAGCCCCAGCATTTT	NA	TRBD1	TRBV6-1	TRBJ1-5
CASSWGQGAYEQYF	TGTGCCAGCAGTTGGGGACAGGGGGCTTACGAGCAGTACTTC	NA	TRBD1	TRBV27	TRBJ2-7
CASSQDRLAGPYEQYF	TGCGCCAGCAGCCAAGATCGACTAGCGGGACCCTACGAGCAGTACTTC	NA	TRBD2	TRBV4-1	TRBJ2-7
CASSWVTGAGEQFF	TGCGCCAGCAGCTGGGTAACAGGGGCCGGGGAGCAGTTCTTC	NA	TRBD1	TRBV5-1	TRBJ2-1
CASSLDRDEKLFF	TGTGCCAGCAGCTTGGACAGGGATGAAAAACTGTTTTTT	NA	NA	TRBV5-4	TRBJ1-4
CASSLVTGTTEAFF	TGTGCCAGCAGCTTAGTAACAGGGACCACTGAAGCTTTCTTT	medium-sized	NA	TRBV11-1	TRBJ1-1
CASKGTESSYNEQFF	TGCGCCAGCAAGGGGACAGAAAGCTCCTACAATGAGCAGTTCTTC	NA	TRBD1	TRBV10-2	TRBJ2-1
CASSRGQIYGYTF	TGTGCCAGCTCACGAGGGCAGATCTATGGCTACACCTTC	NA	NA	TRBV7-2	TRBJ1-2
CASGVRGLIYGYTF	TGTGCCAGCGGTGTTAGGGGGCTTATCTATGGCTACACCTTC	NA	TRBD1	TRBV27	TRBJ1-2
CASSLATPGTGAGYTF	TGCGCCAGCAGCTTGGCTACTCCCGGGACAGGGGCAGGCTACACCTTC	NA	TRBD1	TRBV5-1	TRBJ1-2
CASSLKGASYEQYF	TGTGCCAGCAGTTTAAAGGGGGCTTCCTACGAGCAGTACTTC	NA	TRBD1	TRBV27	TRBJ2-7
CASRGTGLLYGYTF	TGTGCCAGCAGGGGGACAGGGTTATTGTATGGCTACACCTTC	few	TRBD1	TRBV5-7	TRBJ1-2
CASRPGDNEQFF	TGTGCCAGCAGACCAGGGGACAATGAGCAGTTCTTC	NA	NA	TRBV5-5	TRBJ2-1
CSVEGSVMNTEAFF	TGCAGCGTTGAAGGCAGTGTGATGAACACTGAAGCTTTCTTT	NA	NA	TRBV29-1	TRBJ1-1
CASTAYNEQFF	TGTGCCAGCACAGCCTACAATGAGCAGTTCTTC	NA	NA	TRBV5-4	TRBJ2-1
CASSGTGLNLMEQYF	TGTGCCAGCAGCGGGACAGGCTTAAACCTCATGGAGCAGTACTTC	NA	TRBD1	TRBV7-9	TRBJ2-7